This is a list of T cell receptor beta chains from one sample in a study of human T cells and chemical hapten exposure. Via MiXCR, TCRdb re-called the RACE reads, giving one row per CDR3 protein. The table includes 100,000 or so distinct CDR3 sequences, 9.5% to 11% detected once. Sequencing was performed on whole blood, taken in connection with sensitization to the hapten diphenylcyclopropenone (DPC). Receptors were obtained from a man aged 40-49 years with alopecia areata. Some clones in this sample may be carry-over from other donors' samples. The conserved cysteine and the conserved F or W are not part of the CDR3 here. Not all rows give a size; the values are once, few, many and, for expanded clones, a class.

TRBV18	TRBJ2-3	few	ASSFVVAKNTDTQY
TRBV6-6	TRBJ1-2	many	ASSYQGGYGYT
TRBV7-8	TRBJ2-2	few	ASSLTRGAGELF
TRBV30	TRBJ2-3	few	AWRATGLNTQY
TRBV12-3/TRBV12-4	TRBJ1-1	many	ASSPDRGYTEAF
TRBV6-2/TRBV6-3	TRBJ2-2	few	ASIRTGLTGELF
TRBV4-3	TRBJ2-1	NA	ASSRGVPGQGYNEQF
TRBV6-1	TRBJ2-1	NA	AGKGLASYNEQF
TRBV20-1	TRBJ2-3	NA	SAIGLTDTDTQY
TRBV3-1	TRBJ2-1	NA	ASSPNPYSYNEQF
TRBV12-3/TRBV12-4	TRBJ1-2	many	ASSKPQTANYGYT
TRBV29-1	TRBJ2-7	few	SVEGSQGRSPYEQY
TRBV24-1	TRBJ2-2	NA	ATSERNTGELF
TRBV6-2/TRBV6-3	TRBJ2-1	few	ASSWKGNEQF
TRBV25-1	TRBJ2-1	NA	ASSGEQGLLYNEQF
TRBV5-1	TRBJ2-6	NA	ASSLSGTGANVLT
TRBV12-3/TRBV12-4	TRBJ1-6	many	ASSPPGQKNSPLH
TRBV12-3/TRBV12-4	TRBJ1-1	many	ASNPLGANTEAF
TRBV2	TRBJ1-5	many	ASNTGVNQPQH
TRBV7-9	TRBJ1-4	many	ASSPDRGQGSEKLF
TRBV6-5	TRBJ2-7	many	ASSLAEGAEQY
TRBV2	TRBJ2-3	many	ATWTASTDTQY
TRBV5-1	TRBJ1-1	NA	ASSLAGRVASEAF
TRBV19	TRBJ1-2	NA	ASSPPTGANYGYT
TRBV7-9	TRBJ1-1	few	ASSRWDRGVEAF
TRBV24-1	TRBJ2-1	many	ATSDARAGGLTNEQF
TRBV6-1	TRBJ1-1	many	ASRSGQGASTEAF
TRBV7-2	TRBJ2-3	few	ASSLRGTSTDTQY
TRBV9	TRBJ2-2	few	ASSPPTQNTGELF
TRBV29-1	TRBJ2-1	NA	SSLEEGSKGQF
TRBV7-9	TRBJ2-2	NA	ASSLSGQGSGELF
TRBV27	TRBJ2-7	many	ASSLSSYRDYEQY
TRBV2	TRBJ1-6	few	ASSENLRGKSPLH